The entry below gives a single T cell receptor (beta chain) sequence along with its context. Per the authors' pipeline: Estimation of nucleated cell counts was performed using reference gene primer amplification. TCRdb's table, derived via immunoSEQ multiplex PCR, lists solely in-frame clones and lacks some. The V and J calls and clone size were taken over from that table, and D and trimming were inferred from the DNA. Of 250,000 to 300,000 clones listed, around 89% were seen once; the top ten hold 6.3%. This specimen comes from a study of blood T cell repertoires in COVID-19. With V trimmed by 3 bases and J by 6 bases, 6 bases remained unmatched. Germline CDR1 and CDR2: GTSNPN and SVGIG (reference sequence). The CDR3 loop spans 13 amino acids. Enrollment of patients from Seattle took place during active infection, with longitudinal follow-up.

The V gene is TRBV30, the J gene TRBJ2-7; 9 nucleotides align to TRBD1. This TCR was sampled from a woman between 50 and 59 years old with COVID-19, enrolled during active disease. Sequenced input: peripheral blood. The CDR3 DNA reads as TGTGCCTGGAGCTGGGACAGGGTTAGCGAGCAGTACTTC. It encodes CAWSWDRVSEQYF.